The 7 T cell receptor beta chains in this list originate from one sample, sequenced in a study of cytomegalovirus exposure and HLA in healthy donors. The PCR had 60 Vbeta and 13 Jbeta primers. Clones were read by immunoSEQ multiplex PCR, and TCRdb kept only the in-frame ones, dropping some. Of about 150,000 clones in the sample, approximately 80% were seen once. The sample taken for sequencing was PBMCs. These receptors originate from a boy aged 2 to 9 in good health and CMV-seronegative.

The V gene is TRBV6-1, the J gene TRBJ1-2; a possible D gene is TRBD1 (5 bases). CDR3 size: 15 residues. V was trimmed by 6 bases and J by 7 bases, leaving 21 bases between them. Germline CDR1 reads MNHNS; CDR2 reads SASEGT. CDR3 in DNA: TGTGCCAGCAGCGGAACCCAGACAGCCGCTACTGGCTACACCTTC. Amino acids: CASSGTQTAATGYTF.

V is TRBV4-1 and J is TRBJ1-6, with 7 bases fitting TRBD1. Looked up from germline, CDR1 is MGHRA and CDR2 is YSYEKL. Trimming cost V 2 bases and J 0 bases; bases outside gene matches: 10. The CDR3 runs 19 residues. The CDR3 DNA sequence: TGCGCCAGCAGCCAACTTAAGGGGGCGGACAGCTCCTATAATTCACCCCTCCACTTT. Its translation: CASSQLKGADSSYNSPLHF.

The chain joins TRBV18 to TRBJ1-2; D is undetermined. The germline gives CDR1 KGHSH, CDR2 LQKENI. The CDR3 is 16 amino acids. Trimming took 6 bases from V and 5 from J, leaving 22 bases between them. The CDR3 DNA reads TGTGCCAGCTCTAGCCAAGCCGGGGTCGTCGGATATGGCTACACCTTC. This encodes CASSSQAGVVGYGYTF.

The chain recombines TRBV6-5 with TRBJ1-1; no firm D call. The V gene's germline CDR1 is MNHEY and CDR2 SVGAGI. V was cut by 5 bases and J by 4 bases, with 5 bases left in between. There are 11 residues in the CDR3. The CDR3 DNA is TGTGCCAGCAGTGCGGGCACTGAAGCTTTCTTT. This gives the protein CASSAGTEAFF.

This clone showed up just a few times. The rearrangement links TRBV7-2 to TRBJ2-3; 11 nucleotides match TRBD2. The V segment lost 4 bases and the J segment 2 bases; nucleotides outside the gene matches: 5. The CDR3 loop spans 16 amino acids. Germline V gives CDR1 SGHTA, CDR2 FQGNSA. As DNA, the CDR3 is TGTGCCAGCAGCTCTCGGACTAGCGGGTACACAGATACGCAGTATTTT. Amino acid sequence: CASSSRTSGYTDTQYF.

The V and J genes are TRBV13 and TRBJ2-3, with 12 bases that match TRBD1. Looked up from germline, CDR1 is PRHDT and CDR2 is FYEKMQ (reference sequence). The CDR3 covers 16 residues. The junction had 4 bases not matched to a gene; V was cut back by 3 bases and J by 3 bases. CDR3 sequence: CASSFRDRGPTDTQYF. CDR3 DNA sequence: TGTGCCAGCAGCTTCCGGGACAGGGGGCCAACAGATACGCAGTATTTT.

The chain uses TRBV7-8 and TRBJ2-7, with a possible D match to TRBD1 (6 bases). CDR1 and CDR2 from the germline V gene are SGHVS and FQNEAQ. The CDR3 spans 14 residues. V dropped 1 base and J dropped 3 bases, with 10 bases sitting between them. CDR3 nucleotide sequence: TGTGCCAGCAGCTTAGTGGCAGGGGTCTACGAGCAGTACGTC. This codes for CASSLVAGVYEQYV.